Below are 15 T cell receptor beta chains sequenced from a single sample in a study of Tregs in tolerant kidney transplant recipients. Measured with immunoSEQ multiplex PCR; TCRdb has only the in-frame clones, and not every one. The sample includes about 31,000 clones. Recipients received nonmyeloablative bone marrow transplants from related graft donors, with transient mixed chimerism. The sequencing here drew on CD4+ T cells from blood (PBMCs), taken 24 months after the transplant. All receptors come from a human patient who received a combined kidney and bone marrow transplant. The T cells may partly be graft donor cells.

For this clone: The read is 3 residues too short to cover the CDR3 end, so that end is filled in from the germline J gene. This sequence joins TRBV18 and TRBJ1-2, with 7 bases that match TRBD1. The CDR3 contains 14 residues. With 3 bases clipped from V and 2 bases from J, the junction kept 3 bases outside the gene matches. The V gene's germline CDR1 is KGHSH and CDR2 LQKENI. The CDR3 DNA, read in part, is TGTGCCAGCTCACCTGGGACAGTGAACTATGGC. The encoded protein is CASSPGTVNYG. The entire CDR3 protein reads CASSPGTVNYGYTF.

As to this clone: The observed sequence ends 3 residues before the CDR3 terminus, with the missing tail filled in from the germline J gene. This chain connects TRBV20-1 to TRBJ2-3, with 7 bases lining up with TRBD2. The CDR3 consists of 17 residues. The V gene's germline CDR1 is DFQATT and CDR2 SNEGSKA (reference sequence). Unmatched junction bases numbered 11, after V lost 0 bases and J lost 2 bases. The CDR3 loop is CSARDPKKAGATDTQYF. CDR3 DNA, as far as it was read: TGCAGTGCTAGAGACCCTAAGAAGGCGGGAGCCACAGATACG.

About this clone itself: The read ends 3 residues early relative to the CDR3; the germline J gene fills the gap. The rearrangement links TRBV20-1 to TRBJ2-7; unclear D gene. CDR1 and CDR2 from the germline V gene are DFQATT and SNEGSKA (reference sequence). The CDR3 runs to 12 residues. The V end was cut by 1 base, the J end by 6 bases, with 10 bases between. The covered CDR3 bases are TGCAGTGCTAGAGTTTATAACTCCGAG. This encodes CSARVYNSE. The full CDR3 is CSARVYNSEQYF.

On this clone: The observed sequence ends 3 residues before the CDR3 terminus, with the missing tail filled in from the germline J gene. The rearrangement uses TRBV20-1 and TRBJ2-5, with 11 bases identical to TRBD1. CDR1 and CDR2 from the germline V gene are DFQATT and SNEGSKA (reference sequence). The CDR3 is made up of 16 amino acids. With 2 bases clipped from V and 0 bases from J, the junction kept 5 bases outside the gene matches. The sequenced CDR3 bases are TGCAGTGCTAGAACCGGACAGGGGGCATACCAAGAGACC. Translation gives CSARTGQGAYQET. The entire CDR3 reads CSARTGQGAYQETQYF.

A word on this clone: Read sequence stops 3 residues before the CDR3 end, and the germline J gene provides the missing end. The chain carries TRBV20-1 and TRBJ1-5, with TRBD1 matching 8 bases. The CDR3 runs 14 residues. V shed 6 bases and J 3 bases; nucleotides not matched to a gene: 7. Germline-derived CDR1 and CDR2 are DFQATT and SNEGSKA (reference sequence). The part of the CDR3 DNA that was read is TGCAGTGCCCGGGCAGGGGGCTACAATCAGCCC. Its protein is CSARAGGYNQP. The entire CDR3 reads CSARAGGYNQPQHF.

Points on this clone: The CDR3 end lies 3 residues beyond the end of the read and is filled in from the germline J gene. V usage is TRBV7-2 and J usage is TRBJ2-1, with TRBD2 matching 9 bases. The CDR3 consists of 14 residues. After removal of 4 bases from V and 4 bases from J, the junction contained 2 bases not matched to a gene. CDR1 is SGHTA, CDR2 FQGNSA, per germline. The sequenced part of the CDR3 DNA is TGTGCCAGCAGCTCCGGACTAGCGTACAATGAG. Protein: CASSSGLAYNE. The whole CDR3 sequence is CASSSGLAYNEQFF.

Comment on this clone: The sequence runs out 3 residues before the end of the CDR3; the remainder is reconstructed from the germline J gene. This sequence joins TRBV7-3 and TRBJ2-7, with 10 nucleotides matching TRBD1. CDR3 length: 13 amino acids. With 4 bases clipped from V and 3 bases from J, the junction kept 0 bases outside the gene matches. Germline V gene sequence: CDR1 SGHTA, CDR2 FQGTGA. The CDR3 protein is CASSWTGGYEQYF. The part of the CDR3 DNA that was read is TGTGCCAGCAGCTGGACAGGGGGCTACGAG.

The sequenced CDR3 bases are TGTGCCAGCAGCGTAGCGGGCGGGAGCGGTGAG. Translation: CASSVAGGSGE. The full CDR3 sequence reads CASSVAGGSGEQFF. The chain employs TRBV9 and TRBJ2-1, with 7 bases aligning to TRBD2. The read is 3 residues too short to cover the CDR3 end, so that end is filled in from the germline J gene. Germline V gene sequence: CDR1 SGDLS, CDR2 YYNGEE. This CDR3 has 14 amino acids. With 0 bases clipped from V and 9 bases from J, the junction kept 6 bases outside the gene matches.

Points on this clone: The DNA ends 3 residues before the CDR3 does, and the rest of the CDR3 is filled in from the germline J gene. This chain uses TRBV20-1 with TRBJ2-2, with TRBD2 matching 10 bases. With 5 bases clipped from V and 8 bases from J, the junction kept 11 bases outside the gene matches. CDR3 size: 15 residues. Looked up from germline, CDR1 is DFQATT and CDR2 is SNEGSKA (reference sequence). The CDR3 loop is CSAYGTSARKGELFF. Partial CDR3 DNA: TGCAGTGCTTACGGGACTAGCGCGAGAAAAGGGGAG.

Remarks on this clone: The CDR3 is cut off 3 residues early in the read; its end comes from the germline J gene. This chain connects TRBV20-1 to TRBJ2-5; 7 positions match TRBD2. After removal of 6 bases from V and 5 bases from J, the junction contained 9 bases not matched to a gene. CDR3 size: 13 residues. CDR1 is DFQATT, CDR2 SNEGSKA, per germline (reference sequence). CDR3 DNA (partial): TGCAGTGCCCCCCCCGCGGGAGTTGAGACC. Translation: CSAPPAGVET. The whole CDR3 protein reads CSAPPAGVETQYF.

Concerning this clone: The read ends 3 residues before the CDR3 terminus; that terminus is restored from the germline J gene. V and J are TRBV20-1 and TRBJ2-1; TRBD1 is a possible D gene (5 bases). Germline CDR1 is DFQATT and CDR2 is SNEGSKA (reference sequence). The CDR3 runs 13 residues. Trimming left V 8 bases short and J 7 bases short, with 18 bases between. Partial CDR3 DNA: TGCAGTCTCGATACAGGCGGTGTAAATGAG. This codes for CSLDTGGVNE. The CDR3 reads in full as CSLDTGGVNEQFF.

In regard to this clone: Sequencing ends 3 residues short of the CDR3 end; the germline J gene provides the rest. The gene calls are TRBV20-1 and TRBJ2-2, with 10 positions matching TRBD1. CDR3 length equals 16 residues. With 6 bases clipped from V and 4 bases from J, the junction kept 11 bases outside the gene matches. Germline V gene data show CDR1 as DFQATT and CDR2 as SNEGSKA (reference sequence). CDR3 residues: CSAKTGQGVGTGELFF. The CDR3 bases that were read are TGCAGTGCAAAAACAGGACAGGGGGTTGGCACCGGGGAG.

On this clone itself: The sequence runs out 3 residues before the end of the CDR3; the remainder is reconstructed from the germline J gene. The chain carries TRBV6-2 or TRBV6-3 and TRBJ1-6, with TRBD1 identical over 9 bases. The CDR3 has 15 amino acids. V shed 6 bases, J shed 5 bases, and the junction held 5 bases outside the gene matches. Germline CDR1 is MNHEY and CDR2 is SVGEGT. The DNA read from the CDR3 is TGTGCCAGCAGCCCAGGGACAGGGAATAATTCACCC. This translates into CASSPGTGNNSP. The entire CDR3 sequence reads CASSPGTGNNSPLHF.

As concerns this clone: Read data end 3 residues before the CDR3 end; the end is taken from the germline J gene. The rearrangement uses TRBV5-1 and TRBJ1-3; D ambiguous. Per the germline V gene, CDR1 is SGHRS and CDR2 is YFSETQ. The CDR3 is made up of 15 amino acids. The V end was cut by 0 bases, the J end by 0 bases, with 7 bases between. CDR3 region: CASSLVPGSGNTIYF. The DNA read from the CDR3 is TGCGCCAGCAGCTTGGTGCCCGGCTCTGGAAACACC.

A remark on this clone: The read ends 3 residues early relative to the CDR3; the germline J gene fills the gap. The chain employs TRBV23-1 and TRBJ1-5; D may be TRBD1 (5 bases). TRBV23-1 is filed as an ORF, its function uncertain. The V and J ends lost 0 bases and 0 bases respectively, with 9 bases between them. This CDR3 contains 16 residues. CDR3 sequence reads: CASSQSATDSNQPQHF. The part of the CDR3 DNA that was read is TGCGCCAGCAGTCAATCGGCGACAGATAGCAATCAGCCC.